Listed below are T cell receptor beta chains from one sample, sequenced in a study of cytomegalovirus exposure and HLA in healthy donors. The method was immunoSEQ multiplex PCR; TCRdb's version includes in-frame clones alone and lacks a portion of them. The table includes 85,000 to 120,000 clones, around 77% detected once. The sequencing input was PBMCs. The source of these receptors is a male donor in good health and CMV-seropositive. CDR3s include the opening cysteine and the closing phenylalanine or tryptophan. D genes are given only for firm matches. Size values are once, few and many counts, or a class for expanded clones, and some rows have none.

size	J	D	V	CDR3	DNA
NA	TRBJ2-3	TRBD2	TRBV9	CASSVEYGRAEDTQYF	TGTGCCAGCAGCGTAGAATACGGGAGGGCCGAAGATACGCAGTATTTT
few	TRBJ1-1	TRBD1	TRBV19	CASSLRTGTTETFF	TGTGCCAGTAGCCTCCGGACAGGGACCACTGAAACTTTCTTT
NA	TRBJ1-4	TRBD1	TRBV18	CASSPRTPGTGEEKLFF	TGTGCCAGCTCACCCAGAACCCCCGGGACAGGGGAGGAAAAACTGTTTTTT
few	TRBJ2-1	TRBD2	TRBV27	CASRSAGLAGVREFF	TGTGCCAGCAGATCTGCGGGACTAGCGGGAGTCAGGGAGTTCTTC
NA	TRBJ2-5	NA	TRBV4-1	CASSQPQSRQQETQYF	TGCGCCAGCAGCCAACCTCAGAGTAGACAGCAAGAGACCCAGTACTTC
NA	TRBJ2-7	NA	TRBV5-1	CASSLEAGVREQYF	TGCGCCAGCAGCTTGGAGGCAGGGGTGCGAGAGCAGTACTTC
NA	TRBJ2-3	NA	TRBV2	CASKRETGHSTDTQYF	TGTGCCAGCAAAAGGGAAACGGGACACAGCACAGATACGCAGTATTTT
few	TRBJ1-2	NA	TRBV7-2	CASGRENGYTF	TGTGCCAGCGGACGGGAGAATGGCTACACCTTC
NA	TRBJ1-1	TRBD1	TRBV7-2	CASSIRQGRVTEAFF	TGTGCCAGCAGCATTCGACAGGGGAGGGTCACTGAAGCTTTCTTT
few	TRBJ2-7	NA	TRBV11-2	CASSKHMTYEQYF	TGTGCCAGCAGCAAGCATATGACCTACGAGCAGTACTTC
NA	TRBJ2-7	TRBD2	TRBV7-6	CASSWGLAYEQYF	TGTGCCAGCAGCTGGGGACTAGCCTACGAGCAGTACTTC
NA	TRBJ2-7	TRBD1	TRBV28	CASSSYRSGTGQSYEQYF	TGTGCCAGCAGTTCATATAGGTCCGGGACAGGGCAATCCTACGAGCAGTACTTC
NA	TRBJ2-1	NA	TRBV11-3	CASSLEGVPYTEQFF	TGTGCCAGCAGCTTAGAGGGAGTACCCTACACTGAGCAGTTCTTC
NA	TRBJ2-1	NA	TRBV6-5	CASSFQGSSTYNEQFF	TGTGCCAGCAGTTTTCAGGGTTCCAGTACCTACAATGAGCAGTTCTTC
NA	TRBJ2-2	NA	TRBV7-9	CASSSIQGPGELFF	TGTGCCAGCAGCTCAATTCAGGGGCCCGGGGAGCTGTTTTTT
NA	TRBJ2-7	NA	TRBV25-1	CASSAKGPRGHPPYEQYF	TGTGCCAGCAGTGCCAAAGGACCCCGAGGACATCCACCCTACGAGCAGTACTTC
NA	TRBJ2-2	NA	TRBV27	CASSFASAYTGELFF	TGTGCCAGCAGTTTTGCTAGCGCCTACACCGGGGAGCTGTTTTTT
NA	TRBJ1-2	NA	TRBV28	CASSLRGSGYTF	TGTGCCAGCAGTTTACGGGGAAGCGGCTACACCTTC
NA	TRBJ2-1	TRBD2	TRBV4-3	CASSRGLAGDNEQFF	TGCGCCAGCTCACGCGGACTAGCGGGGGACAATGAGCAGTTCTTC
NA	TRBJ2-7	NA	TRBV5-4	CASSLDFPGTVSYEQYF	TGTGCCAGCAGCTTGGATTTTCCCGGGACTGTCTCCTACGAGCAGTACTTC
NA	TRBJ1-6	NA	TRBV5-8	CASSWRANSPLHF	TGTGCCAGCAGCTGGAGGGCTAATTCACCCCTCCACTTT
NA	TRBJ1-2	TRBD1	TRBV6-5	CASSRQGDTNYGYTF	TGTGCCAGCAGCCGACAGGGGGACACTAACTATGGCTACACCTTC
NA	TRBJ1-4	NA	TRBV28	CASSSGATNEKLFF	TGTGCCAGCAGTTCTGGAGCCACTAATGAAAAACTGTTTTTT
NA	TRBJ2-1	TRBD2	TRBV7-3	CASSPRLAGYNEQFF	TGTGCCAGCAGCCCCAGACTAGCGGGATACAATGAGCAGTTCTTC
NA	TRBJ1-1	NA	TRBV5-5	CASTLDFLTEAFF	TGTGCCAGCACCCTGGACTTCCTCACTGAAGCTTTCTTT
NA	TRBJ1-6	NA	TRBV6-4	CASSRLPSNSPLHF	TGTGCCAGCAGTAGACTGCCGTCGAATTCACCCCTCCACTTT
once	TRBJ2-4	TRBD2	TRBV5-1	CASSLVLAGGGKNIQYF	TGCGCCAGCAGCTTGGTTCTGGCGGGAGGTGGAAAAAACATTCAGTACTTC
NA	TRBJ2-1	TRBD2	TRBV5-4	CASSSSAGGQYNEQFF	TGTGCCAGCAGCAGTTCAGCGGGAGGCCAGTACAATGAGCAGTTCTTC
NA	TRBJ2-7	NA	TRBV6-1	CASSSYGGSYEQYF	TGTGCCAGCAGCTCCTATGGCGGCTCCTACGAGCAGTACTTC
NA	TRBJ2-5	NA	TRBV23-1	CASSQSSGPIAQETQYF	TGCGCCAGCAGTCAATCCAGCGGCCCGATCGCCCAAGAGACCCAGTACTTC
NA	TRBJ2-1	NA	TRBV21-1	CASRKLGAGGALGQFF	TGTGCCAGCCGCAAACTAGGGGCGGGAGGGGCCCTTGGGCAGTTCTTC
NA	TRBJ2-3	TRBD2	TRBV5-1	CASSLGGRSDTQYF	TGCGCCAGCAGTTTGGGCGGGAGATCAGATACGCAGTATTTT
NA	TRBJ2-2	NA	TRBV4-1	CASSPLVPGELFF	TGCGCCAGCAGCCCCCTAGTACCCGGGGAGCTGTTTTTT
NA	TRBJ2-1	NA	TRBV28	CASRVRRGKLYNEQFF	TGTGCCAGCCGAGTTCGACGGGGGAAACTTTACAATGAGCAGTTCTTC
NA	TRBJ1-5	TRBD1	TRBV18	CASSPRQGPGNQPQHF	TGTGCCAGCTCACCACGACAGGGGCCCGGCAATCAGCCCCAGCATTTT
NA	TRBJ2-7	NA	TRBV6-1	CASSGARADEQYF	TGTGCCAGCAGTGGGGCCAGGGCGGACGAGCAGTACTTC
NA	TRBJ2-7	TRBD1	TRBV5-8	CASAAGGNEQYF	TGTGCCAGCGCGGCAGGGGGCAACGAGCAGTACTTC
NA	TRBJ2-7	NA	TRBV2	CASSEGRAWGEQYF	TGTGCCAGCAGTGAGGGCAGGGCGTGGGGCGAGCAGTACTTC
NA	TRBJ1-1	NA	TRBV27	CASNPSLQGIGTEAFF	TGTGCCAGCAACCCTTCCTTACAGGGTATAGGGACTGAAGCTTTCTTT